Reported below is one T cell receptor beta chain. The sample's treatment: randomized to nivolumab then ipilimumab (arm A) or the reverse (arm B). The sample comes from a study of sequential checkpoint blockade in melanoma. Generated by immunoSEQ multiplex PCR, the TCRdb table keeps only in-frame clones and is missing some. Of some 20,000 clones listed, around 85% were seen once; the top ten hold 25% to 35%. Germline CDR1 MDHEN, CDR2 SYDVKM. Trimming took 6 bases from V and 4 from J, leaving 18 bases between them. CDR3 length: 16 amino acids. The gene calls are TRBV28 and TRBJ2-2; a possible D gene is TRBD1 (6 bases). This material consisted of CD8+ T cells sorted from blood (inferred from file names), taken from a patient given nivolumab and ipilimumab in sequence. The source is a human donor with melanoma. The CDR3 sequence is CASSVPGQLSTGELFF. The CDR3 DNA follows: TGTGCCAGCAGCGTACCGGGACAATTAAGCACCGGGGAGCTGTTTTTT.